The 10 T cell receptor beta chains below were found in one sample sequenced in a study of shared clonotypes between healthy human individuals. Sequenced by immunoSEQ multiplex PCR; TCRdb stores in-frame clones only, minus some. The sample has approximately 980,000 clones, 76% seen once; the top ten hold approximately 1.5%. The sample was memory CD4+ T cells sorted from blood. Subset noted: CD45RA-negative fraction. These receptors all come from a man aged 18 to 29 in good health.

V usage is TRBV18 and J usage is TRBJ2-2; D ambiguous. Germline values: CDR1 KGHSH, CDR2 LQKENI. The CDR3 extends over 14 amino acids. Deletions cut 1 base from V and 5 bases from J, with 8 bases between. The CDR3 DNA sequence: TGTGCCAGCTCACCACACCATCTTACCGGGGAGCTGTTTTTT. Protein: CASSPHHLTGELFF.

Points on this clone: Distinct nucleotide sequences in the sample also encode this CDR3. The rearrangement joins TRBV30 to TRBJ2-5, with 8 bases fitting TRBD2. This CDR3 region has 15 residues. With 2 bases clipped from V and 4 bases from J, the junction kept 9 bases outside the gene matches. The germline V gene encodes CDR1 GTSNPN and CDR2 SVGIG (reference sequence). As DNA, the CDR3 is TGTGCCTGGAGTACCGGGACGGGGGGGAGAGAGACCCAGTACTTC. Encoded protein: CAWSTGTGGRETQYF.

With regard to this clone: This may stem from a read error, because a much larger clone lies one nucleotide away. The rearrangement uses TRBV5-6 and TRBJ1-2; 7 bases align to TRBD1. V lost 4 bases to trimming and J lost 5 bases; unmatched junction nucleotides: 5. Germline V gene lookup returns CDR1 SGHDT and CDR2 YYEEEE. The CDR3 is 13 residues long. As DNA, the CDR3 is TGTGCCAGCAGCCCGACAGGGAAGTATGGCTACACCTTC. Protein: CASSPTGKYGYTF.

This clone appeared once. DNA for the CDR3: TGTGCCAGCAGTTACTTCGGACAGGGGGCCTCCTACGAGCAGTACTTC. It encodes CASSYFGQGASYEQYF. This sequence joins TRBV6-6 and TRBJ2-7; 11 bases align to TRBD1. The CDR3 has 16 amino acids. Germline-derived CDR1 and CDR2 are MNHNY and SVGAGI (reference sequence). Unmatched junction bases numbered 2, after V lost 1 base and J lost 0 bases.

The chain uses TRBV7-2 and TRBJ1-1, with D perhaps matching TRBD1 (5 bases). The germline V gene has CDR1 SGHTA and CDR2 FQGNSA. The CDR3 has 15 amino acids. V shed 5 bases and J shed 0 bases, with 13 bases lying between them. This chain's CDR3 is CASSPTRQLNTEAFF. In DNA form, the CDR3 reads TGTGCCAGCAGCCCAACTCGACAGTTGAACACTGAAGCTTTCTTT.

The chain links TRBV19 to TRBJ2-7, with D perhaps matching TRBD1 (5 bases). V lost 4 bases and J 2 bases, leaving 15 bases between the germline ends. CDR1 is LNHDA and CDR2 is SQIVND in the germline V gene (reference sequence). The CDR3 contains 15 residues. The CDR3 DNA follows: TGTGCCAGTAGTAGCCCAGGGAATTCCGCCTACGAGCAGTACTTC. It specifies CASSSPGNSAYEQYF.

The sample holds a few counts of this clone. The V and J genes are TRBV7-8 and TRBJ1-4; D might be TRBD1 (6 bases). Germline-derived CDR1 and CDR2 are SGHVS and FQNEAQ. The CDR3 runs 15 residues. Trimming took off 5 bases at V and 7 bases at J, with 17 bases between the two ends. The CDR3 region has the DNA TGTGCCAGCAGCCCAGCACAGGGCCTGATTGAAAAACTGTTTTTT. It codes for CASSPAQGLIEKLFF. Looking up the rest from reference TRBV7-8 and TRBJ1-4 gives the full variable domain: GAGVSQSPRYKVAKRGQDVALRCDPISGHVSLFWYQQALGQGPEFLTYFQNEAQLDKSGLPSDRFFAERPEGSVSTLKIQRTQQEDSAVYLCASSPAQGLIEKLFFGSGTQLSVL.

The chain combines TRBV2 with TRBJ1-2, with a weak D call TRBD1 (5 bases). This CDR3 is built from 14 residues. Trimming shortened V by 4 bases and J by 7 bases, and 16 bases separated the two germline ends. Per germline, CDR1 SNHLY and CDR2 FYNNEI. CDR3 DNA: TGTGCCAGCAGTGGAGTCAGGGCGAGAGGTGGCTACACCTTC. Translating it yields CASSGVRARGGYTF.

This clone was seen only a few times. The chain links TRBV4-3 to TRBJ1-4; weak D call: TRBD1 (5 bases). The CDR3 length is 15 residues. The V end lost 0 bases, the J end lost 7 bases, and 12 bases lay between the germline ends. CDR1 and CDR2 from the germline V gene are LGHNA and YSLEER. The CDR3 DNA is TGCGCCAGCAGCCAAGATTGGGGGGGGAGTGAAAAACTGTTTTTT. It codes for CASSQDWGGSEKLFF.

As to this clone: Other DNA sequences in the same sample also yield this CDR3. The rearrangement uses TRBV5-1 and TRBJ2-5; 9 bases agree with TRBD2. V was pared by 4 bases and J by 4 bases, with 5 bases of the junction left unmatched. The CDR3 extends over 14 amino acids. Germline CDR1 and CDR2: SGHRS and YFSETQ. The CDR3 sequence is CASSLSGSRETQYF. CDR3 coding DNA: TGCGCCAGCAGCCTTAGCGGGAGTAGAGAGACCCAGTACTTC.